This T cell receptor beta chain was retrieved from a study of blood T cell repertoires in COVID-19. The wider study: The origin of the acute and convalescent COVID-19 samples was the United States, Italy and Spain. The cDNA or gDNA used as material had been derived from T cells, B-cell-depleted T cells, or PBMCs.

Original handling: Reference gene primer amplification yielded estimated nucleated cell counts. Only in-frame clones appear in the TCRdb table, and some are missing; sequencing was by immunoSEQ multiplex PCR. That table is the source of V, J and clone size, and D and trimming were worked out from the DNA. The data hold about 240,000 clones, with about 89% observed a single time. In assigning cohorts, the study relied on participant-reported clinical history. Germline V gene lookup returns CDR1 MDHEN and CDR2 SYDVKM. Trimming removed 2 bases at V and 0 bases at J, with 11 bases between. The CDR3 consists of 16 residues.

The TCR originated in a woman in her twenties or thirties who had recovered from COVID-19. The sequenced material came from PBMCs or T cells enriched from blood (not recorded which). The chain uses TRBV28 and TRBJ1-3; possibly TRBD1 for D (5 bases). CDR3 loop: CASSLGTGLSGNTIYF. CDR3 coding DNA: TGTGCCAGCAGTTTAGGTACAGGTCTCTCTGGAAACACCATATATTTT.